The 27 T cell receptor beta chains below were found in one sample sequenced in a study of control samples from healthy donors and cancer patients. Profiled with immunoSEQ multiplex PCR; TCRdb holds only in-frame clones, not every one. Of 110,000 to 150,000 clones in the sample, over 85% are singletons; the top ten hold around 11%. The sample consisted of blood. Every receptor here comes from a man between 25 and 39 years old in good health.

The chain has TRBV6-5 and TRBJ1-2; a possible D gene is TRBD1 (6 bases). CDR1 is MNHEY, CDR2 SVGAGI, per germline. The CDR3 has 15 residues. Trimming pared 0 bases from V and 3 bases from J, leaving 11 bases between. CDR3 DNA: TGTGCCAGCAGTTACTCCAGGGGCCGATACTATGGCTACACCTTC. Translating it yields CASSYSRGRYYGYTF.

This rearrangement joins TRBV7-3 to TRBJ2-3; D may be TRBD1 (7 bases). Trimming stripped 5 bases from V and 1 base from J, with 13 bases between. This CDR3 spans 15 amino acids. From germline, CDR1 is SGHTA and CDR2 FQGTGA. The CDR3 here is CASSPQGGRTDTQYF. The CDR3 nucleotides are TGTGCCAGCAGCCCCCAGGGGGGCCGCACAGATACGCAGTATTTT.

J is TRBJ1-2 and V is TRBV6-5; D unresolved. CDR3 length equals 13 residues. The germline V gene has CDR1 MNHEY and CDR2 SVGAGI. V lost 6 bases and J 3 bases, leaving 11 bases between the germline ends. The CDR3, as DNA: TGTGCCAGCAGCCCCGGCACAGACTATGGCTACACCTTC. Translating gives CASSPGTDYGYTF.

This clone showed up just once. This chain links TRBV11-3 with TRBJ1-1, with D unclear. The CDR3 has 14 residues. Looked up from germline, CDR1 is SGHNT and CDR2 is YENEEA. V was clipped by 4 bases and J by 1 base, with 10 bases between them. This chain's CDR3 is CASSSRHGNTEAFF. CDR3 DNA sequence: TGTGCCAGCAGCTCCCGCCACGGGAACACTGAAGCTTTCTTT.

This chain connects TRBV2 to TRBJ1-5; D is unclear. The V end lost 2 bases, the J end lost 4 bases, and 6 bases lay between the germline ends. CDR3 length: 13 residues. Germline lookup yields CDR1 SNHLY and CDR2 FYNNEI. The CDR3 loop is CASSEPSNQPQHF. The CDR3 DNA reads TGTGCCAGCAGTGAACCAAGTAATCAGCCCCAGCATTTT.

The genes are TRBV11-2 and TRBJ2-5; D possibly corresponds to TRBD2 (5 bases). Between the trimmed V and J ends, which lost 4 bases and 2 bases, there was a span of 14 bases. Germline CDR1 and CDR2: SGHAT and FQNNGV. The CDR3 runs 15 residues. CDR3 DNA: TGTGCCAGCAGCTCAAGACTATCGGGGCAAGAGACCCAGTACTTC. This codes for CASSSRLSGQETQYF.

V gene TRBV12-5 combines with J gene TRBJ2-1; tentative D call: TRBD1 (6 bases). The ends were cut back, 2 bases at V and 7 bases at J, with 15 bases in the middle. Looked up from germline, CDR1 is LGHNT and CDR2 is FRNRAP. The length of the CDR3 is 15 residues. The CDR3 here is CASGLNTGPGNEQFF. The CDR3 DNA sequence: TGTGCTAGTGGTTTGAACACAGGGCCAGGAAATGAGCAGTTCTTC.

The V call is TRBV27, the J call TRBJ2-7; D is uncertain. The ends were cut back, 4 bases at V and 3 bases at J, with 16 bases in the middle. Germline CDR1 reads MNHEY; CDR2 reads SMNVEV (reference sequence). The CDR3 contains 15 residues. The CDR3 sequence is CASSYTTQSSYEQYF. The CDR3 nucleotides are TGTGCCAGCAGTTACACGACCCAATCTAGCTACGAGCAGTACTTC.

This chain uses TRBV5-1 with TRBJ2-7; 7 bases are shared with TRBD2. Germline V lookup: CDR1 SGHRS, CDR2 YFSETQ. This CDR3 is built from 16 residues. J was trimmed by 6 bases and V by 3 bases; bases with no gene match: 15. CDR3 bases: TGCGCCAGCAGCTCACGAGCCGGGCTAGCGGTATCCGAGCAGTACTTC. Its translation is CASSSRAGLAVSEQYF.

This chain uses TRBV6-6 with TRBJ1-1, with D perhaps TRBD1 (5 bases). The V and J ends lost 2 bases and 4 bases respectively, with 14 bases between them. Germline CDR1 and CDR2: MNHNY and SVGAGI (reference sequence). The CDR3 totals 15 residues. The CDR3 region is CASSYGDPLGTEAFF. The CDR3 bases are TGTGCCAGCAGTTACGGGGACCCCCTGGGCACTGAAGCTTTCTTT.

This chain links TRBV27 with TRBJ2-7, with 9 bases that match TRBD2. Trimming cost V 4 bases and J 0 bases; bases outside gene matches: 1. The germline V gene encodes CDR1 MNHEY and CDR2 SMNVEV (reference sequence). The CDR3 is made up of 14 amino acids. The CDR3 DNA reads TGTGCCAGCAGTTCTAGCGGGATCTCCTACGAGCAGTACTTC. It translates to CASSSSGISYEQYF.

The rearrangement uses TRBV6-4 and TRBJ1-1, with TRBD1 matching over 9 bases. CDR3 length: 14 amino acids. V dropped 5 bases and J dropped 1; count of bases not matched to a gene: 2. Germline CDR1 MRHNA, CDR2 SNTAGT. Written as DNA, the CDR3 is TGTGCCAGCAGTCCGGACAGGGGGAACACTGAAGCTTTCTTT. This sequence encodes CASSPDRGNTEAFF.

The V gene is TRBV20-1, the J gene TRBJ1-5; no clear D gene. The CDR3 loop spans 13 amino acids. The germline V and J ends were trimmed by 3 bases and 5 bases, with 11 bases remaining between them. Germline V gene lookup returns CDR1 DFQATT and CDR2 SNEGSKA (reference sequence). CDR3 sequence reads: CSASQQPHQPQHF. The CDR3 coding sequence is TGCAGTGCTAGTCAACAGCCCCATCAGCCCCAGCATTTT.

The V and J genes are TRBV28 and TRBJ2-2; 10 bases are a match to TRBD2. Unmatched junction bases numbered 6, after V lost 4 bases and J lost 1 base. This CDR3 is built from 17 residues. Germline V gives CDR1 MDHEN, CDR2 SYDVKM. CDR3: CASSSHPSGRNTGELFF. CDR3 nucleotide sequence: TGTGCCAGCAGTTCCCATCCTAGCGGGAGGAACACCGGGGAGCTGTTTTTT.

The V gene is TRBV27, the J gene TRBJ1-2; a weak D match, TRBD1 (5 bases). The germline V gene has CDR1 MNHEY and CDR2 SMNVEV (reference sequence). Between the trimmed V and J ends, which lost 5 bases and 5 bases, there was a span of 12 bases. The CDR3 spans 13 residues. The CDR3 coding sequence is TGTGCCAGCAGTGTAGGGGTGGGGTATGGCTACACCTTC. Its protein product is CASSVGVGYGYTF.

The CDR3 nucleotides read TGTGCCAGCAGTTACGATCGGGACAGTGAAATTCGAGGTCACGAGCAGTACTTC. Its protein product is CASSYDRDSEIRGHEQYF. The chain recombines TRBV6-2 or TRBV6-3 with TRBJ2-7; TRBD1 aligns across 7 bases. Germline values: CDR1 MNHEY, CDR2 SVGEGT. The CDR3 length is 18 residues. V gave up 2 bases and J gave up 5 bases; unmatched junction bases: 18.

The genes are TRBV3-1 (or the pseudogene TRBV3-2) and TRBJ1-2; 7 nucleotides align to TRBD1. J lost 7 bases, V lost 3 bases, and 8 bases had no gene match. CDR3 length: 14 residues. Germline V gene sequence: CDR1 LGHDT, CDR2 YNNKEL (reference sequence). The CDR3 nucleotides read TGTGCCAGCAGCCAGGGTCGACAGGGATTTGGCTACACCTTC. This encodes CASSQGRQGFGYTF.

The CDR3 protein is CASRQETQYF. As DNA, the CDR3 is TGTGCCAGCAGGCAAGAGACCCAGTACTTC. This chain connects TRBV11-2 to TRBJ2-5, with no clear D. Trimming cost V 6 bases and J 2 bases, with 1 base left between them. Looked up from germline, CDR1 is SGHAT and CDR2 is FQNNGV. CDR3 length equals 10 residues.

The V and J genes are TRBV10-1 and TRBJ1-5, with a possible D match to TRBD1 (6 bases). Trimming left V 6 bases short and J 6 bases short, with 18 bases between. Germline CDR1 is WNHNN and CDR2 is SYGVQD (reference sequence). The CDR3 has 15 amino acids. The CDR3 is CASREPYRASQPQHF. CDR3 DNA: TGCGCCAGCAGAGAACCCTACAGGGCGAGTCAGCCCCAGCATTTT.

The J gene is TRBJ2-1, the V gene TRBV5-1; D uncertain. V lost 2 bases, J lost 1 base, and 10 bases lay in between. Germline CDR1 reads SGHRS; CDR2 reads YFSETQ. The length of the CDR3 is 15 residues. CDR3 sequence reads: CASSFWTESYNEQFF. The CDR3 region has the DNA TGCGCCAGCAGCTTTTGGACGGAGTCCTACAATGAGCAGTTCTTC.

The rearrangement joins TRBV28 to TRBJ1-2; 8 bases align to TRBD1. The V and J ends lost 6 bases and 5 bases, in that order; junction bases with no gene match: 8. The length of the CDR3 is 14 residues. CDR1 and CDR2 (germline): MDHEN, SYDVKM. The CDR3 loop reads CASRGQGAGYGYTF. The CDR3 region has the DNA TGTGCCAGCAGGGGGCAGGGGGCCGGGTATGGCTACACCTTC.

J is TRBJ2-3 and V is TRBV7-9; a weak D match, TRBD2 (5 bases). The V end lost 3 bases, the J end lost 2 bases, and 12 bases lay between the germline ends. The CDR3 totals 15 residues. Germline loops: CDR1 SEHNR, CDR2 FQNEAQ (reference sequence). CDR3 DNA sequence: TGTGCCAGCAGCTTCAGTACCGGGATCACAGATACGCAGTATTTT. Its protein product is CASSFSTGITDTQYF.

The chain recombines TRBV9 with TRBJ1-1; D remains unclear. Germline loops: CDR1 SGDLS, CDR2 YYNGEE. The V end lost 0 bases, the J end lost 2 bases, and 11 bases lay between the germline ends. CDR3 length: 15 residues. The CDR3 DNA is TGTGCCAGCAGCGTAGGCAATACGGGTAACACTGAAGCTTTCTTT. Its protein is CASSVGNTGNTEAFF.

The gene calls are TRBV21-1 and TRBJ2-7. TRBV21-1 is given as a pseudogene. The CDR3 is made up of 16 amino acids. DNA of the CDR3: TGTGCCAGCAGCACTCTAACCCGGCCTCCTGAGAACCAGCAGTACTTC. This codes for CASSTLTRPPENQQYF.

The chain joins TRBV6-5 to TRBJ1-2; no clear D. CDR1 is MNHEY and CDR2 is SVGAGI in the germline V gene. The CDR3 consists of 11 residues. V was cut by 5 bases and J by 8 bases, with 9 bases left in between. The CDR3 DNA is TGTGCCAGCAGTACAGAGGCGGGCTACACCTTC. Protein product: CASSTEAGYTF.

This rearrangement joins TRBV6-5 to TRBJ1-2; TRBD1 might be the D (6 bases). There are 16 residues in the CDR3. CDR1 and CDR2 from the germline V gene are MNHEY and SVGAGI. V dropped 4 bases and J dropped 4 bases, with 19 bases sitting between them. The CDR3 coding sequence is TGTGCCAGCAGTTCCCCCCGGTCGGGGGCCGGCTATGGCTACACCTTC. Translating it yields CASSSPRSGAGYGYTF.

The chain recombines TRBV6-6 with TRBJ2-7, with D unresolved. CDR1 and CDR2 (germline): MNHNY, SVGAGI (reference sequence). Trimming cost V 6 bases and J 3 bases, with 6 bases left between them. The CDR3 consists of 11 residues. Here the CDR3 DNA reads TGTGCCAGCAGCAATAACTACGAGCAGTACTTC. This translates into CASSNNYEQYF.